The present TCR beta chain was sequenced within a study of T cells expressing NK-cell markers. Study summary: Sorted T-cell subsets CD3+CD56+NKG2C+, CD3+CD56+NKG2C- and CD3+CD56-NKG2C+ were TCR beta-sequenced. Out of eight donors sequenced, seven tested HCMV-seropositive and the remaining one seronegative. Study-wide results and limits: Whether expanded NKG2C+ T cell clones recognized HCMV stayed uncertain.

5'RACE template switching built TCR beta cDNA with unique molecular identifiers. TCRdb reprocessed the 5' RACE reads and stores each CDR3 protein as one record, lacking DNA. The sample data list some 150,000 distinct CDR3 sequences. The CDR3 covers 14 residues. CDR1 is MNHEY and CDR2 is SMNVEV in the germline V gene (reference sequence). With regard to this clonotype: Its specificity is unknown.

The chain combines TRBV27 with TRBJ2-2; TCRdb gives TRBD1 as the D gene, but with no DNA this cannot be confirmed. The clonotype originates from a man between 18 and 35 years old in good health. The sequencing input was blood T cells: a sorted CD56 or NKG2C T cell subset, CD4+ or CD8+ T cells, or bulk PBMC T cells (not recorded which). CDR3: CASSFNRGPGELFF.